The 26 T cell receptor beta chains given below trace back to one sample, sequenced in a study of radiotherapy plus CTLA-4 blockade in lung cancer. Profiled with immunoSEQ multiplex PCR; TCRdb holds only in-frame clones, not every one. This table holds around 59,000 clones, 70% to 85% found once. The sequencing used peripheral blood, collected from a patient treated with radiotherapy plus ipilimumab. The source of these receptors is a human donor with non-small cell lung cancer who had a partial response to radiotherapy plus ipilimumab.

This clone was seen a single time. The chain uses TRBV25-1 and TRBJ2-1; TRBD1 matches at 10 bases. The CDR3 length is 13 residues. The germline V gene has CDR1 MGHDK and CDR2 SYGVNS. After removal of 5 bases from V and 6 bases from J, the junction contained 1 base not matched to a gene. The CDR3 sequence is CASSWTGGNEQFF. The CDR3 DNA sequence: TGTGCCAGCAGTTGGACAGGGGGCAATGAGCAGTTCTTC.

The genes are TRBV7-9 and TRBJ2-3; a weak D match, TRBD2 (7 bases). Trimming took 2 bases from V and 1 from J, leaving 16 bases between them. The length of the CDR3 is 17 residues. Germline V gives CDR1 SEHNR, CDR2 FQNEAQ (reference sequence). The CDR3 nucleotides are TGTGCCAGCAGCTTAACTGCGGGGGCACTAGGCACAGATACGCAGTATTTT. As protein: CASSLTAGALGTDTQYF.

The rearrangement uses TRBV4-2 and TRBJ1-2, with 8 bases identical to TRBD1. Germline CDR1 and CDR2: LGHNA and YNFKEQ. Losses at the gene ends were 2 bases for V and 7 bases for J; bases not matched to a gene: 6. The CDR3 spans 14 residues. DNA for the CDR3: TGTGCCAGCAGCCAACCAGGACAGGGCTCTGGCTACACCTTC. It translates to CASSQPGQGSGYTF.

The chain recombines TRBV28 with TRBJ1-5; a weak D match, TRBD1 (6 bases). The CDR3 length is 16 residues. Germline CDR1 reads MDHEN; CDR2 reads SYDVKM. The germline V and J ends were trimmed by 4 bases and 0 bases, with 13 bases remaining between them. CDR3 DNA: TGTGCCAGCAGTTCCCAGGGACAACCTAGCAATCAGCCCCAGCATTTT. Translation gives CASSSQGQPSNQPQHF.

The V and J genes are TRBV12-5 and TRBJ1-5; D is undetermined. The CDR3 covers 11 residues. Germline V gives CDR1 LGHNT, CDR2 FRNRAP. The V gene lost 2 bases and the J gene lost 9 bases, with 5 bases spanning the gap. The CDR3 loop reads CASGLQLPQHF. CDR3 nucleotide sequence: TGTGCTAGTGGTTTGCAATTGCCCCAGCATTTT.

The chain recombines TRBV7-2 with TRBJ2-7; D possibly corresponds to TRBD1 (5 bases). The length of the CDR3 is 14 residues. Germline V gene sequence: CDR1 SGHTA, CDR2 FQGNSA. The V and J ends lost 5 bases and 6 bases respectively, with 17 bases between them. Here the CDR3 reads CASSATYRLIEQYF. The CDR3 DNA reads TGTGCCAGCAGCGCAACCTACAGGCTTATCGAGCAGTACTTC.

This chain connects TRBV2 to TRBJ2-2, with 11 bases identical to TRBD1. From germline, CDR1 is SNHLY and CDR2 FYNNEI. The CDR3 contains 13 residues. Here the CDR3 DNA reads TGTGCTTGGGGGGACAGGGGGACCGGGGAGCTGTTTTTT. Protein: CAWGDRGTGELFF. Supplemented by reference TRBV2 and TRBJ2-2, the full variable domain reads EPEVTQTPSHQVTQMGQEVILRCVPISNHLYFYWYRQILGQKVEFLVSFYNNEISEKSEIFDDQFSVERPDGSNFTLKIRSTKLEDSAMYFCAWGDRGTGELFFGEGSRLTVL.

This rearrangement joins TRBV28 to TRBJ2-7; possible D gene TRBD1, 6 bases. The CDR3 contains 12 residues. CDR1 MDHEN and CDR2 SYDVKM come from the germline V gene. Trimming cost V 6 bases and J 3 bases, with 9 bases left between them. The CDR3 sequence: CASRGQHYEQYF. In DNA form, the CDR3 reads TGTGCCAGCAGAGGACAGCACTACGAGCAGTACTTC. The variable domain in full, with the rest retrieved from reference TRBV28 and TRBJ2-7, is DVKVTQSSRYLVKRTGEKVFLECVQDMDHENMFWYRQDPGLGLRLIYFSYDVKMKEKGDIPEGYSVSREKKERFSLILESASTNQTSMYLCASRGQHYEQYFGPGTRLTVT.

The rearrangement links TRBV27 to TRBJ2-7; weak D call: TRBD1 (7 bases). The CDR3 has 13 amino acids. Trimming cost V 8 bases and J 0 bases, with 11 bases left between them. The germline CDR1 and CDR2 sequences are MNHEY and SMNVEV (reference sequence). CDR3 bases: TGTGCCAGCGCGGGACAGCTCTCCTACGAGCAGTACTTC. It yields the protein CASAGQLSYEQYF.

This chain links TRBV2 with TRBJ2-5, with D uncertain. The CDR3 contains 11 residues. Germline lookup yields CDR1 SNHLY and CDR2 FYNNEI. The V gene lost 9 bases and the J gene lost 1 base, with 6 bases spanning the gap. The CDR3, as DNA: TGTGCCAGTACGGTCCAAGAGACCCAGTACTTC. This encodes CASTVQETQYF.

V usage is TRBV19 and J usage is TRBJ1-6, with a weak D call TRBD1 (6 bases). The germline V and J ends were trimmed by 6 bases and 8 bases, with 23 bases remaining between them. Germline V gene lookup returns CDR1 LNHDA and CDR2 SQIVND (reference sequence). This CDR3 is built from 17 residues. CDR3 protein: CASSPLAWTSGDSPLHF. CDR3 bases: TGTGCCAGTAGCCCCCTTGCTTGGACGTCAGGGGATTCACCCCTCCACTTT.

The V gene is TRBV7-9, the J gene TRBJ1-2; no definite D call. V was trimmed by 5 bases and J by 4 bases, leaving 23 bases between them. The CDR3 consists of 17 residues. CDR1 SEHNR and CDR2 FQNEAQ come from the germline V gene (reference sequence). As DNA, the CDR3 is TGTGCCAGCAGCCCTCTAAACTCTGAGAGGGTGCCCTATGGCTACACCTTC. Amino acids: CASSPLNSERVPYGYTF.

The chain joins TRBV4-1 to TRBJ1-4, with TRBD1 matching over 8 bases. Per germline, CDR1 MGHRA and CDR2 YSYEKL. J lost 3 bases, V lost 2 bases, and 8 bases had no gene match. The CDR3 extends over 17 amino acids. This chain's CDR3 is CASSQRTDRVSNEKLFF. The CDR3 nucleotides read TGCGCCAGCAGCCAACGGACGGACAGGGTATCTAATGAAAAACTGTTTTTT.

The chain combines TRBV4-1 with TRBJ1-2; D is unclear. The CDR3 sequence is 16 residues long. Trimming took off 0 bases at V and 0 bases at J, with 11 bases between the two ends. Germline-derived CDR1 and CDR2 are MGHRA and YSYEKL. The CDR3 loop reads CASSQEEGGTNYGYTF. The CDR3 region has the DNA TGCGCCAGCAGCCAAGAGGAGGGCGGAACTAACTATGGCTACACCTTC.

V and J are TRBV6-5 and TRBJ1-1; D is possibly TRBD1 (5 bases). This CDR3 has 14 residues. Germline-derived CDR1 and CDR2 are MNHEY and SVGAGI. Trimming took 2 bases from V and 6 from J, leaving 13 bases between them. The CDR3 here is CASSYGPGVAEAFF. The CDR3 nucleotides are TGTGCCAGCAGTTACGGTCCGGGGGTCGCTGAAGCTTTCTTT.

The chain links TRBV6-4 to TRBJ2-5; a weak D match, TRBD1 (6 bases). The germline V and J ends were trimmed by 6 bases and 6 bases, with 26 bases remaining between them. The CDR3 runs to 17 residues. Germline V CDR1 and CDR2: MRHNA, SNTAGT. The CDR3 spells CASRGPAVGAPRKTQYF. The CDR3 region has the DNA TGTGCCAGCAGAGGTCCTGCTGTGGGGGCGCCCAGAAAGACCCAGTACTTC.

J is TRBJ1-2 and V is TRBV7-8; D unresolved. Trimming removed 3 bases from V and 8 bases from J, with 13 bases in between. This CDR3 contains 13 residues. CDR1 and CDR2 (germline): SGHVS, FQNEAQ. In nucleotides, the CDR3 is TGTGCCAGCAGCTTCGTCCGGGTAGAGGGCTACACCTTC. Its protein product is CASSFVRVEGYTF.

V gene TRBV9 combines with J gene TRBJ1-1, with D maybe TRBD1 (6 bases). The CDR3 covers 14 residues. Trimming cost V 4 bases and J 4 bases, with 14 bases left between them. Germline lookup yields CDR1 SGDLS and CDR2 YYNGEE. The CDR3 coding sequence is TGTGCCAGCAGCACAAGACAGGATGCCACTGAAGCTTTCTTT. It translates to CASSTRQDATEAFF.

The CDR3 DNA reads as TGTGCCAGCAGCTTAGGGGTTTGGGGAGGCCCCATTGCCTACGAGCAGTACTTC. It encodes CASSLGVWGGPIAYEQYF. The V call is TRBV7-2, the J call TRBJ2-7; D might be TRBD2 (6 bases). In germline, CDR1 is SGHTA, CDR2 FQGNSA. The CDR3 has 18 amino acids. Trimming left V 1 base short and J 2 bases short, with 21 bases between.

The chain carries TRBV10-3 and TRBJ2-3, with TRBD2 matching over 10 bases. CDR3 length equals 14 residues. Germline V gene sequence: CDR1 ENHRY, CDR2 SYGVKD. The V segment lost 8 bases and the J segment 2 bases; nucleotides outside the gene matches: 4. CDR3 loop: CAIGTSGATDTQYF. The CDR3 nucleotides read TGTGCCATCGGTACTAGCGGGGCCACAGATACGCAGTATTTT.

This clone turned up a few times. The V call is TRBV14, the J call TRBJ2-3; the D gene is possibly TRBD1 (6 bases). The germline gives CDR1 SGHDN, CDR2 FVKESK. Trimming pared 4 bases from V and 4 bases from J, leaving 9 bases between. This CDR3 is 13 amino acids long. CDR3 DNA sequence: TGTGCCAGCAGCCTTCAGGGGCCAGATACGCAGTATTTT. Protein: CASSLQGPDTQYF.

The chain joins TRBV9 to TRBJ1-2; 9 bases are shared with TRBD1. With V trimmed by 3 bases and J by 7 bases, 10 bases remained unmatched. Germline assignment: CDR1 SGDLS and CDR2 YYNGEE. The CDR3 has 15 amino acids. CDR3 nucleotide sequence: TGTGCCAGCAGCGCGGACAGGGGTCGGGTAGGTGGCTACACCTTC. This translates into CASSADRGRVGGYTF.

The chain employs TRBV15 and TRBJ2-5, with TRBD1 matching 8 bases. Trimming took 7 bases from V and 2 from J; bases not matched to a gene: 3. The CDR3 contains 13 residues. The germline CDR1 and CDR2 sequences are LNHNV and YYDKDF (reference sequence). The CDR3 is CATTRDRQETQYF. The CDR3 nucleotides read TGTGCCACCACCCGGGACAGGCAAGAGACCCAGTACTTC.

The chain recombines TRBV5-4 with TRBJ2-3; 7 positions match TRBD1. The CDR3 has 15 amino acids. J gave up 0 bases and V 3 bases, and 4 bases lay outside the gene matches. The V gene's germline CDR1 is SGHNT and CDR2 YYREEE (reference sequence). As DNA, the CDR3 is TGTGCCAGCAGCTCCAAGGGACAGAGCACAGATACGCAGTATTTT. This encodes CASSSKGQSTDTQYF.

This chain connects TRBV7-3 to TRBJ1-4; no clear D gene. V lost 5 bases, J lost 3 bases, and 7 bases lay in between. Germline assignment: CDR1 SGHTA and CDR2 FQGTGA. This CDR3 comprises 13 residues. The CDR3 protein is CASSRGANEKLFF. The CDR3 coding sequence is TGTGCCAGCAGCCGCGGTGCTAATGAAAAACTGTTTTTT.

The chain combines TRBV7-6 with TRBJ1-3, with 7 positions matching TRBD1. CDR3 size: 17 residues. The junction had 8 bases not matched to a gene; V was cut back by 1 base and J by 2 bases. Looked up from germline, CDR1 is SGHVS and CDR2 is FNYEAQ. CDR3 nucleotides: TGTGCCAGCAGCTTAGTCGTTGACAGGGTACCTGGAAACACCATATATTTT. Translated, it gives CASSLVVDRVPGNTIYF. The complete variable domain, with remaining parts taken from reference TRBV7-6 and TRBJ1-3, reads GAGVSQSPRYKVTKRGQDVALRCDPISGHVSLYWYRQALGQGPEFLTYFNYEAQQDKSGLPNDRFSAERPEGSISTLTIQRTEQRDSAMYRCASSLVVDRVPGNTIYFGEGSWLTVV.